The 7 T cell receptor beta chains below were found in one sample sequenced in a study of STAT3 mutations in large granular lymphocyte leukemia. Overall study findings and caveats: In T-cell large granular lymphocyte leukemia, about half of patients showed multiple immunodominant subclonotypes.

Their recognized antigens are unknown. Sequenced by immunoSEQ multiplex PCR; TCRdb stores in-frame clones only, minus some. The data show 17,000 or so clones, 80% to 90% seen once. The source material was peripheral blood mononuclear cells. Every receptor here comes from a man in his forties or fifties with T-cell large granular lymphocyte leukemia. Some clones in this sample may be carry-over from other donors' samples.

The table lists this clone with a count of one. The rearrangement links TRBV18 to TRBJ2-5; D gene unclear. Per germline, CDR1 KGHSH and CDR2 LQKENI. CDR3 length: 13 residues. V lost 3 bases and J lost 2, with 7 bases in between. CDR3: CASSPQSQETQYF. In DNA, the CDR3 is TGTGCCAGCTCACCCCAATCTCAAGAGACCCAGTACTTC.

This chain uses TRBV5-1 with TRBJ1-2; maybe TRBD1 (6 bases). CDR3 length equals 13 residues. The V end lost 0 bases, the J end lost 6 bases, and 9 bases lay between the germline ends. Looked up from germline, CDR1 is SGHRS and CDR2 is YFSETQ. CDR3 bases: TGCGCCAGCAGCTTGGCAGGGGCCGATGGCTACACCTTC. This codes for CASSLAGADGYTF.

The gene calls are TRBV15 and TRBJ1-2, with 10 bases that match TRBD1. Germline lookup yields CDR1 LNHNV and CDR2 YYDKDF (reference sequence). The CDR3 is 14 amino acids. The J segment lost 6 bases and the V segment lost 3 bases, leaving 4 bases of the junction unmatched. CDR3 sequence reads: CATSRGTGVNGYTF. As DNA, the CDR3 is TGTGCCACCAGCAGGGGGACAGGGGTGAATGGCTACACCTTC.

V and J are TRBV12-5 and TRBJ2-2, with TRBD2 matching 10 bases. Losses at the gene ends were 6 bases for V and 6 bases for J; bases not matched to a gene: 7. The CDR3 totals 15 residues. CDR1 is LGHNT, CDR2 FRNRAP, per germline. The CDR3 region is CASGASGGSSGELFF. As DNA, the CDR3 is TGTGCTAGTGGGGCTAGCGGGGGTTCTTCCGGGGAGCTGTTTTTT. Filled out from reference TRBV12-5 and TRBJ2-2, the complete variable domain reads DARVTQTPRHKVTEMGQEVTMRCQPILGHNTVFWYRQTMMQGLELLAYFRNRAPLDDSGMPKDRFSAEMPDATLATLKIQPSEPRDSAVYFCASGASGGSSGELFFGEGSRLTVL.

CDR3 region: CAISESPSGTGVQAFF. The CDR3 DNA follows: TGTGCCATCAGTGAGTCCCCCTCCGGGACAGGCGTGCAAGCTTTCTTT. The chain couples TRBV10-3 to TRBJ1-1; 8 bases line up with TRBD1. The CDR3 covers 16 residues. Germline assignment: CDR1 ENHRY and CDR2 SYGVKD. The ends lost 0 bases at V and 9 bases at J; junction bases unmatched: 12.

This chain uses TRBV7-2 with TRBJ2-5; 9 bases match TRBD2. The V and J ends lost 4 bases and 7 bases, in that order; junction bases with no gene match: 13. Germline-derived CDR1 and CDR2 are SGHTA and FQGNSA. The CDR3 runs 16 residues. CDR3 protein: CASSSTGVAGARTQYF. In DNA, the CDR3 is TGTGCCAGCAGCTCGACGGGGGTAGCGGGAGCCCGGACCCAGTACTTC. The full variable domain, its missing parts supplied by reference TRBV7-2 and TRBJ2-5, is GAGVSQSPSNKVTEKGKDVELRCDPISGHTALYWYRQSLGQGLEFLIYFQGNSAPDKSGLPSDRFSAERTGGSVSTLTIQRTQQEDSAVYLCASSSTGVAGARTQYFGPGTRLLVL.

V and J are TRBV7-2 and TRBJ2-6; 7 bases map to TRBD2. Germline V gene lookup returns CDR1 SGHTA and CDR2 FQGNSA. V trimming: 2 bases; J trimming: 1 base; junction bases outside the gene matches: 8. This CDR3 has 18 residues. CDR3: CASSLRWEGWSGANVLTF. The CDR3 nucleotides read TGTGCCAGCAGCTTAAGGTGGGAGGGGTGGTCTGGGGCCAACGTCCTGACTTTC.